This T cell receptor (beta chain) was recorded in a study of immune cell composition in non-small cell lung cancer. Overall study context: Histologic subtype was mainly adenocarcinoma or squamous cell carcinoma. Study observations and caveats: TIL tumour reactivity correlated with maximal tumour-associated clone frequency in adenocarcinoma. Lung adenocarcinomas had lower top 10 clone scores and clonality than squamous tumours. Tumour-associated clones >0.5% occurred in roughly 30% of adenocarcinomas, about 69% of squamous.

Assay: immunoSEQ multiplex PCR; the TCRdb copy retains only in-frame clones and omits some. There are about 7,500 clones in the sample; roughly 65% occur only once, and approximately 7.7% lies in the top ten. Comments on this clone: The antigen is undetermined.

The CDR3 contains 15 residues. Trimming stripped 4 bases from V and 7 bases from J, with 21 bases between. CDR1 and CDR2 from the germline V gene are SGHDT and YYEEEE. The chain carries TRBV5-6 and TRBJ2-7; the D gene is possibly TRBD2 (6 bases). The source material was lung tumor tissue. The sequence was collected from a human donor with non-small cell lung cancer. The CDR3 region has the DNA TGTGCCAGCAGCCATGAGCGGGCCAACACCGGGGAGCAGTACTTC. Translated: CASSHERANTGEQYF.